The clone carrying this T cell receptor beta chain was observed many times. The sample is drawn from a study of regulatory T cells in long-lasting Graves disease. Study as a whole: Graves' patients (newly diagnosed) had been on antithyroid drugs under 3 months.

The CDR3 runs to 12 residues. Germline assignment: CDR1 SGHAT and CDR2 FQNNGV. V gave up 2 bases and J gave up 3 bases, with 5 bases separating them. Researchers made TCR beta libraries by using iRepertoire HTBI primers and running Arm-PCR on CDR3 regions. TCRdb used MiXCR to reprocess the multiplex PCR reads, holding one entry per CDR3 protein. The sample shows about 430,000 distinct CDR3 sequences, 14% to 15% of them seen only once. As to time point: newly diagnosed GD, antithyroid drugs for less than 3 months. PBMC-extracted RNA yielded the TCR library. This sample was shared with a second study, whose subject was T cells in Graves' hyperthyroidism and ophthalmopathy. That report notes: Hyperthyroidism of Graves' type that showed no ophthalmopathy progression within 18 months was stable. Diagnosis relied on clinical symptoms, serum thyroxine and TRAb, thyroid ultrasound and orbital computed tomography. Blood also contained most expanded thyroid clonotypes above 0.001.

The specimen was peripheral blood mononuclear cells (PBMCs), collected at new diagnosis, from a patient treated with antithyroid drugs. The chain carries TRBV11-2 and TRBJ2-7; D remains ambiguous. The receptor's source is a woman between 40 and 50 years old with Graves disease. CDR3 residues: CASSLKFYEQYF. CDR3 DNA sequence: TGTGCCAGCAGCTTAAAATTCTACGAGCAGTACTTC.